These 3 T cell receptor beta chains originate from one sample sequenced in a study of cytomegalovirus exposure and HLA in healthy donors. PCR employed 60 Vbeta and 13 Jbeta primers. Here immunoSEQ multiplex PCR was the method, and the copy in TCRdb shows in-frame clones only, minus some. The sample includes 200,000 to 250,000 clones, 70% to 85% seen only once; the top ten take over 0.5%. Sequencing used PBMCs. The receptor source for this set is a woman between 40 and 50 years old in good health and CMV-seronegative.

This clone was detected only a few times. The chain couples TRBV14 to TRBJ1-6, with 7 bases fitting TRBD1. The CDR3 contains 14 residues. The V gene end was trimmed by 4 bases and the J gene end by 7 bases; junction bases not matched to a gene: 4. The germline V gene has CDR1 SGHDN and CDR2 FVKESK. As DNA, the CDR3 is TGTGCCAGCAGCCCAGGGACAGAAAATTCACCCCTCCACTTT. Amino acids: CASSPGTENSPLHF. Full variable domain (remainder filled in from reference TRBV14 and TRBJ1-6): EAGVTQFPSHSVIEKGQTVTLRCDPISGHDNLYWYRRVMGKEIKFLLHFVKESKQDESGMPNNRFLAERTGGTYSTLKVQPAELEDSGVYFCASSPGTENSPLHFGNGTRLTVT.

The chain combines TRBV19 with TRBJ1-1; 8 bases match TRBD1. There are 12 residues in the CDR3. Germline lookup yields CDR1 LNHDA and CDR2 SQIVND (reference sequence). Germline trimming cut 6 bases from V and 5 bases from J; bases unmatched to any gene: 2. CDR3 amino acids: CASRDRATEAFF. The CDR3 DNA reads TGTGCCAGTAGGGACAGGGCTACTGAAGCTTTCTTT.

The V call is TRBV5-6, the J call TRBJ2-2; 7 bases line up with TRBD1. The CDR3 is made up of 14 amino acids. V gave up 3 bases and J gave up 4 bases; unmatched junction bases: 3. The V gene's germline CDR1 is SGHDT and CDR2 YYEEEE. CDR3 DNA: TGTGCCAGCAGCTGGACAGGCCCCACCGGGGAGCTGTTTTTT. Translated, it gives CASSWTGPTGELFF.